This TCR beta chain emerged from a study of cytomegalovirus exposure and HLA in healthy donors. Findings of the study overall: Judged likely to be a sequencing artifact was a cluster of highly shared sequence variants.

In germline, CDR1 is SGHTA, CDR2 FQGNSA. The CDR3 has 15 residues. With 2 bases removed from V and 0 bases from J, the gap between germline ends came to 9 bases. For this clone: Its antigen is currently unknown.

PCR involved 60 Vbeta and 13 Jbeta primers. Profiled with immunoSEQ multiplex PCR; TCRdb holds only in-frame clones, not every one. The sample carries roughly 150,000 clones, approximately 88% recorded once. Though probably carrying unrecorded immune exposures, donors were nominally healthy at sampling. The sample taken for sequencing was PBMCs. The gene calls are TRBV7-2 and TRBJ2-3, with D possibly matching TRBD1 (5 bases). This sequence was found in a boy aged 2 to 9 in good health and CMV-seronegative. DNA for the CDR3: TGTGCCAGCAGCTTACAGGGCACTAGCACAGATACGCAGTATTTT. Amino acids: CASSLQGTSTDTQYF.